Listed here is a single TCR beta chain. No cognate antigen has been identified for it. The input lacks base qualities; no much larger clone sits a single base away. The 90 to 95 tumor samples underwent high-throughput TCR profiling using ImmunoSEQ. Per the source publication's procedure: The repertoire diversity metrics included richness (unique productive sequences), clonality, evenness and relatedness, and the Bhattacharyya coefficient was used to measure similarity between samples. Conclusions stayed consistent in a sensitivity analysis that left out TCRs with fewer than two reads. Here the immuneACCESS table is served through TCRdb, limited to in-frame sequences with V and J called. Missing clones are a known gap in these copies; in checked studies unresolved V genes cover under half, and the rest lacks a known reason. The V and J calls and the clone size are those of that table, but D and trimming were determined from the DNA. Here the sample has 35,000 to 45,000 clones; over 60% occur a single time. The top ten hold over 3% of the sample.

This record comes from a study of high-grade serous ovarian cancer treatment subgroups (dated by TCRdb to 2020 to 2022). Some background on the complete study: On average, each sample produced more than 13,000 sequencing reads and around 8,200 unique TCR beta rearrangements. The study examined TCR beta repertoires in high-grade serous ovarian cancer patients who were grouped under a laparoscopic triage algorithm by complete gross resection or by neoadjuvant chemotherapy response. Of the approximately 30 patients in the cohort, around ten had no residual disease after primary surgery (R0), around ten were excellent NACT responders, and around ten were poor NACT responders. One primary tumor sample and two metastatic tumor samples were collected from each patient, for a total of 90 samples. Points the paper makes about the study in general: Bulk tumor TCR sequencing lacked spatial information, limiting insight into HGSC tumor complexity and diversity. Neoantigen level correlated positively with TCR clonal relatedness, and copy number variation and mutation load from whole-genome sequencing showed a positive trend with TCR clonal relatedness. Tumors from the same patient had repertoire similarity ranging from roughly 0.095 to 0.8, while tumors from different patients showed almost no similarity. TCR repertoire analyses focused on CDR3; CDR1 and CDR2 were not analyzed.

Tumor samples were collected prior to definitive surgery or chemotherapy. Genomic DNA was extracted by the MD Anderson Biospecimen Extraction Resource, and TCR sequencing was done by the MD Anderson Cancer Genomics Laboratory. Material: tumor tissue. The receptor was derived from a human donor with high-grade serous ovarian cancer.

CDR3 protein: CASNRDRGRYEQYF. The nucleotide sequence reads as follows: TGTGCCAGCAATCGGGACAGGGGTCGGTACGAGCAGTACTTC. The chain couples TRBV6-1 to TRBJ2-7; 10 bases in the junction line up with TRBD1. The germline V gene provides CDR1 MNHNS and CDR2 SASEGT. Ends trimmed: V by 7 bases, J by 4 bases; bases unmatched to a gene: 7. Reading from cysteine to phenylalanine, the CDR3 counts 14 amino acids. Solely the CDR3 DNA is kept, with 42 bases framed from the first base.